Below, 15 T cell receptor beta chains from the same sample are listed, as sequenced in a study of cytomegalovirus exposure and HLA in healthy donors. The primer mix had 60 Vbeta and 13 Jbeta primers. Profiled with immunoSEQ multiplex PCR; TCRdb holds only in-frame clones, not every one. This sample contains about 140,000 clones. The sample taken for sequencing was PBMCs. These TCRs come from a woman between 18 and 29 years old in good health and CMV-seronegative.

Its frequency marks this clone as medium-sized (0.01 to 0.1%). V and J are TRBV6-5 and TRBJ1-5; 7 nucleotides line up with TRBD1. The CDR3 covers 16 residues. After removal of 3 bases from V and 2 bases from J, the junction contained 7 bases not matched to a gene. CDR1 is MNHEY and CDR2 is SVGAGI in the germline V gene. CDR3 nucleotides: TGTGCCAGCAGTTATACTTCCGGGACAGGCAATCAGCCCCAGCATTTT. Amino acid sequence: CASSYTSGTGNQPQHF.

The chain combines TRBV28 with TRBJ1-5, with 7 bases that match TRBD1. The trim removed 10 bases at V and 3 bases at J, leaving 9 bases unmatched. Germline-derived CDR1 and CDR2 are MDHEN and SYDVKM. This CDR3 spans 14 amino acids. CDR3 protein: CATQRQGNNQPQHF. CDR3 DNA: TGTGCCACCCAACGACAGGGTAACAATCAGCCCCAGCATTTT.

The V call is TRBV30, the J call TRBJ1-5; 7 nucleotides align to TRBD1. CDR3 length: 13 amino acids. Germline V gene data show CDR1 as GTSNPN and CDR2 as SVGIG (reference sequence). After removal of 4 bases from V and 2 bases from J, the junction contained 2 bases not matched to a gene. CDR3 in amino acids: CAWNDRGNQPQHF. CDR3 nucleotide sequence: TGTGCCTGGAATGACAGGGGCAATCAGCCCCAGCATTTT.

The CDR3 protein is CASSWHRGVGTEAFF. CDR3 nucleotides: TGCGCCAGCAGCTGGCACAGGGGCGTCGGCACTGAAGCTTTCTTT. The chain uses TRBV5-1 and TRBJ1-1; TRBD1 agrees at 7 bases. CDR1 and CDR2 from the germline V gene are SGHRS and YFSETQ. V was clipped by 3 bases and J by 4 bases; unmatched bases: 9. The CDR3 extends over 15 amino acids.

The chain employs TRBV14 and TRBJ2-6, with 8 nucleotides matching TRBD1. Germline trimming cut 3 bases from V and 2 bases from J; bases unmatched to any gene: 3. The CDR3 covers 16 residues. Germline V gene data show CDR1 as SGHDN and CDR2 as FVKESK. CDR3 nucleotide sequence: TGTGCCAGCAGCCAGGACAGGGTGGCTGGGGCCAACGTCCTGACTTTC. Its protein product is CASSQDRVAGANVLTF.

This chain connects TRBV27 to TRBJ2-5, with TRBD1 matching over 9 bases. Per germline, CDR1 MNHEY and CDR2 SMNVEV (reference sequence). The CDR3 totals 16 residues. Trimming cost V 6 bases and J 5 bases; bases outside gene matches: 13. The CDR3 loop is CASRNLGTGSLETQYF. Written as DNA, the CDR3 is TGTGCCAGCAGGAACCTCGGGACAGGGTCGTTGGAGACCCAGTACTTC.

This sequence joins TRBV4-3 and TRBJ2-1; D remains unclear. CDR1 is LGHNA, CDR2 YSLEER, per germline. Trimming shortened V by 1 base and J by 4 bases, and 8 bases separated the two germline ends. The CDR3 is 14 amino acids. The CDR3 here is CASSQAEEYNEQFF. CDR3 in DNA: TGCGCCAGCAGCCAAGCTGAGGAGTACAATGAGCAGTTCTTC.

V gene TRBV7-2 combines with J gene TRBJ1-1; D is unclear. Germline CDR1 SGHTA, CDR2 FQGNSA. CDR3 length equals 16 residues. The ends were cut back, 5 bases at V and 0 bases at J, with 16 bases in the middle. CDR3 protein: CASSQGRAGLNTEAFF. The CDR3 DNA reads TGTGCCAGCAGCCAAGGGAGGGCCGGCCTGAACACTGAAGCTTTCTTT. Full variable domain (outside the CDR3, taken from reference TRBV7-2 and TRBJ1-1): GAGVSQSPSNKVTEKGKDVELRCDPISGHTALYWYRQSLGQGLEFLIYFQGNSAPDKSGLPSDRFSAERTGGSVSTLTIQRTQQEDSAVYLCASSQGRAGLNTEAFFGQGTRLTVV.

The CDR3 nucleotides read TGTGCCAGCACCCCGACAGGGCTTGGGACTGAAGCTTTCTTT. This gives the protein CASTPTGLGTEAFF. The V call is TRBV2, the J call TRBJ1-1, with 7 bases aligning to TRBD1. Germline V CDR1 and CDR2: SNHLY, FYNNEI. J gave up 5 bases and V 7 bases, and 10 bases lay outside the gene matches. The CDR3 length is 14 residues.

This sequence joins TRBV6-1 and TRBJ1-2; D is possibly TRBD1 (6 bases). V dropped 5 bases and J dropped 3 bases, with 10 bases sitting between them. The CDR3 is made up of 13 amino acids. Germline lookup yields CDR1 MNHNS and CDR2 SASEGT. In nucleotides, the CDR3 is TGTGCCAGCAGTCCCTCAGGGGACTATGGCTACACCTTC. Translated: CASSPSGDYGYTF.

The gene calls are TRBV10-2 and TRBJ2-5; D gene unclear. Germline V gene lookup returns CDR1 WSHSY and CDR2 SAAADI. CDR3 length: 12 amino acids. Trimming left V 1 base short and J 5 bases short, with 5 bases between. The CDR3 nucleotides read TGCGCCAGCAGTGAGTTCCGGGAGACCCAGTACTTC. As protein: CASSEFRETQYF.

J is TRBJ1-5 and V is TRBV13; D call uncertain. The CDR3 spans 13 residues. The V and J ends lost 0 bases and 6 bases respectively, with 6 bases between them. Germline V gives CDR1 PRHDT, CDR2 FYEKMQ (reference sequence). CDR3 protein: CASSLGRSQPQHF. The CDR3 nucleotides are TGTGCCAGCAGCTTAGGGCGTAGTCAGCCCCAGCATTTT.

The chain couples TRBV10-3 to TRBJ1-1; D perhaps matches TRBD1 (5 bases). CDR1 is ENHRY, CDR2 SYGVKD, per germline. V shed 11 bases and J shed 1 base, with 11 bases lying between them. The length of the CDR3 is 12 residues. The CDR3 nucleotides are TGTGCCGCCTGGACAAGGAACACTGAAGCTTTCTTT. Translation gives CAAWTRNTEAFF.

The rearrangement joins TRBV18 to TRBJ2-3; 9 bases line up with TRBD2. Germline V gene sequence: CDR1 KGHSH, CDR2 LQKENI. This CDR3 spans 18 amino acids. V trimming: 4 bases; J trimming: 3 bases; junction bases outside the gene matches: 14. The CDR3 is CASSLNSPAGGLTDTQYF. The CDR3 DNA is TGTGCCAGCTCACTCAACTCTCCAGCGGGAGGATTAACAGATACGCAGTATTTT. Full variable domain (missing parts from reference TRBV18 and TRBJ2-3): NAGVMQNPRHLVRRRGQEARLRCSPMKGHSHVYWYRQLPEEGLKFMVYLQKENIIDESGMPKERFSAEFPKEGPSILRIQQVVRGDSAAYFCASSLNSPAGGLTDTQYFGPGTRLTVL.

The chain joins TRBV9 to TRBJ1-5; D not certain. The germline V gene has CDR1 SGDLS and CDR2 YYNGEE. The CDR3 has 15 amino acids. Trimming shortened V by 0 bases and J by 4 bases, and 11 bases separated the two germline ends. The CDR3 here is CASSVDVGGNQPQHF. The CDR3 nucleotides are TGTGCCAGCAGCGTAGATGTAGGAGGGAATCAGCCCCAGCATTTT.